This TCR beta chain was sequenced for a study of blood T cells in healthy people across ages. General study findings and limits: Considered underestimates were the diversity estimates obtained from one million T cells. Unknown donor CMV status possibly confounded expanded clonotype changes. Long-lived donors had more naive CD4+ cells and higher diversity than aged donors.

Then a second PCR, running about 7 to 11 cycles, was carried out with a sample-barcoded 5' primer and a J-beta primer mix. A template-switch adaptor that had 12 random nucleotides put a tag on each cDNA molecule. TCRdb reprocessed the 5' RACE reads with MiXCR, giving one entry per CDR3 protein. The sample yields 1,500,000 or so distinct CDR3 sequences, approximately 42% seen once. V lost 3 bases, J lost 4 bases, and 10 bases lay in between. The CDR3 consists of 14 residues. The V gene's germline CDR1 is SGHDN and CDR2 FVKESK. This clonotype was counted between two and nine times. Antigen specificity is unknown.

Sequenced: blood. The V call is TRBV14, the J call TRBJ2-1; the D gene is possibly TRBD2 (5 bases). The clonotype originates from a woman aged 18-29 years in good health. The CDR3 spells CASSQRRLYNEQFF. In nucleotides, the CDR3 is TGTGCCAGCAGCCAGAGGAGACTATACAATGAGCAGTTCTTC.